This T cell receptor beta chain appears in the sequencing data of a study of cytomegalovirus exposure and HLA in healthy donors. The study, taken as a whole, reports: Fewer than 200 TCR beta chains were listed as cytomegalovirus-associated. It is likely that the observed cluster of highly shared sequence variants was a sequencing artifact. Roughly uniform depth of sequencing across donors was assumed in presence/absence analyses.

The PCR contained 60 Vbeta and 13 Jbeta primers. Assay used: immunoSEQ multiplex PCR; TCRdb lists only in-frame clones, some missing. The table records roughly 50,000 clones, 82% of them present only once. Points on this clone: Its antigen remains unidentified.

The CDR3 sequence is 14 residues long. Trimming pared 0 bases from V and 0 bases from J, leaving 6 bases between. Per the germline V gene, CDR1 is LNHNV and CDR2 is YYDKDF (reference sequence). The clonotype comes from a woman between 18 and 29 years old in good health and CMV-seronegative. The chain links TRBV15 to TRBJ2-7; no clear D gene. Sequencing was done on a sample of PBMCs. The CDR3 DNA follows: TGTGCCACCAGCAGAGATCCGGGCTCCTACGAGCAGTACTTC. Protein: CATSRDPGSYEQYF.